What follows are 32 T cell receptor beta chains derived from one specimen sequenced in a study of circulating tumor DNA in untreated peripheral T-cell lymphoma. The assay was immunoSEQ multiplex PCR, and TCRdb's table has in-frame clones only and misses some. This sample's table has about 93 clones. Source material: cell-free DNA from blood serum. The receptor set was obtained from a human donor with peripheral T-cell lymphoma.

The V and J genes are TRBV6-5 and TRBJ2-5; TRBD1 agrees at 7 bases. The ends lost 2 bases at V and 5 bases at J; junction bases unmatched: 8. The CDR3 totals 15 residues. Germline V lookup: CDR1 MNHEY, CDR2 SVGAGI. CDR3: CASSYGLRGQETQYF. The CDR3, as DNA: TGTGCCAGCAGTTACGGCTTGAGGGGGCAGGAGACCCAGTACTTC.

This chain uses TRBV6-7 with TRBJ2-5; TRBD1 agrees at 7 bases. TRBV6-7 is recorded as an ORF, its role being uncertain. The ends lost 2 bases at V and 5 bases at J; junction bases unmatched: 8. The CDR3 runs 15 residues. CDR3: CASSYGLRGQETQYF. In nucleotides, the CDR3 is TGTGCCAGCAGTTACGGCTTGAGGGGGCAGGAGACCCAGTACTTC.

DNA for the CDR3: TGTGCCAGCAGCCAACGACGACTCCTGTACCAAGAGACCCAGTACTTC. Translated, it gives CASSQRRLLYQETQYF. The V and J genes are TRBV14 and TRBJ2-5, with D hard to call. With 2 bases removed from V and 0 bases from J, the gap between germline ends came to 13 bases. Per germline, CDR1 SGHDN and CDR2 FVKESK. The CDR3 is 16 amino acids. The full variable domain, completed using reference TRBV14 and TRBJ2-5, is EAGVTQFPSHSVIEKGQTVTLRCDPISGHDNLYWYRRVMGKEIKFLLHFVKESKQDESGMPNNRFLAERTGGTYSTLKVQPAELEDSGVYFCASSQRRLLYQETQYFGPGTRLLVL.

The table lists this clone with a count of one. Mismatch with germline at one junction end may stem from a read error. The V gene is TRBV4-3, the J gene TRBJ2-1; TRBD2 matches 16 bases. CDR3 length: 15 amino acids. CDR1 is LGHNA and CDR2 is YSLEER in the germline V gene. CDR3 amino acids: CASSQDGTSGRAPIF. CDR3 sequence (DNA): TGCGCCAGCAGCCAAGATGGGACTAGCGGGAGGGCCCCGATCTTC.

The rearrangement links TRBV7-8 to TRBJ1-2; D uncertain. The V and J ends lost 4 bases and 4 bases respectively, with 10 bases between them. Germline V gives CDR1 SGHVS, CDR2 FQNEAQ. The CDR3 length is 13 residues. CDR3 nucleotide sequence: TGTGCCAGCAGCTCTCGGCCAGGCTATGGCTACACCTTC. Its protein product is CASSSRPGYGYTF.

This clone was detected only a few times. The rearrangement joins TRBV2 to TRBJ2-5; 7 nucleotides agree with TRBD1. In germline, CDR1 is SNHLY, CDR2 FYNNEI. The CDR3 contains 15 residues. With 5 bases clipped from V and 5 bases from J, the junction kept 11 bases outside the gene matches. The CDR3 is CASSYGLRGQETQYF. The CDR3 region has the DNA TGTGCCAGCAGTTACGGCTTGAGGGGGCAGGAGACCCAGTACTTC. The whole variable domain, remainder taken from reference TRBV2 and TRBJ2-5, is EPEVTQTPSHQVTQMGQEVILRCVPISNHLYFYWYRQILGQKVEFLVSFYNNEISEKSEIFDDQFSVERPDGSNFTLKIRSTKLEDSAMYFCASSYGLRGQETQYFGPGTRLLVL.

Concerning this clone itself: Other DNA sequences in the sample encode the same CDR3. The chain uses TRBV28 and TRBJ2-2; D is unclear. This CDR3 contains 15 residues. Trimming removed 6 bases from V and 4 bases from J, with 15 bases in between. The V gene's germline CDR1 is MDHEN and CDR2 SYDVKM. The CDR3 bases are TGTGCCAGCAGCTTCCTTTCCCCGGGCACCGGGGAGCTGTTTTTT. Amino acids: CASSFLSPGTGELFF.

The genes are TRBV7-2 and TRBJ1-6, with 7 bases lining up with TRBD1. Germline V gene lookup returns CDR1 SGHTA and CDR2 FQGNSA. The CDR3 covers 14 residues. Trimming took 5 bases from V and 6 from J; bases not matched to a gene: 4. The CDR3: CASSGDRVNSPLHF. CDR3 nucleotides: TGTGCCAGCAGCGGGGACAGAGTTAATTCACCCCTCCACTTT.

This chain uses TRBV18 with TRBJ1-5; D is undetermined. This CDR3 spans 12 amino acids. Trimming cost V 6 bases and J 7 bases, with 10 bases left between them. Germline V lookup: CDR1 KGHSH, CDR2 LQKENI. CDR3 nucleotides: TGTGCCAGCTCTATGGGGAAACAGCCCCAGCATTTT. It specifies CASSMGKQPQHF.

The CDR3, as DNA: TGTGCCAGCAGCGTACCGGTAGACACAATTCGCACTGAAGCTTTCTTT. Its protein product is CASSVPVDTIRTEAFF. The chain employs TRBV21-1 and TRBJ1-1; the D segment call TRBD1 is taken from the table without a DNA check. TRBV21-1 has pseudogene status. The CDR3 is 16 residues long.

J is TRBJ2-1 and V is TRBV7-9, with 14 bases that match TRBD2. This CDR3 has 14 amino acids. Germline CDR1 is SEHNR and CDR2 is FQNEAQ (reference sequence). After removal of 5 bases from V and 9 bases from J, the junction contained 3 bases not matched to a gene. The CDR3 is CASSPGLAGGEQFF. The DNA of the CDR3 is TGTGCCAGCAGCCCAGGACTAGCGGGAGGTGAGCAGTTCTTC. The entire variable domain, with the rest obtained from reference TRBV7-9 and TRBJ2-1, is as follows: DTGVSQNPRHKITKRGQNVTFRCDPISEHNRLYWYRQTLGQGPEFLTYFQNEAQLEKSRLLSDRFSAERPKGSFSTLEIQRTEQGDSAMYLCASSPGLAGGEQFFGPGTRLTVL.

This sequence joins TRBV19 and TRBJ2-2, with D perhaps matching TRBD1 (6 bases). This CDR3 is 15 amino acids long. V was pared by 5 bases and J by 5 bases, with 15 bases between. Germline lookup yields CDR1 LNHDA and CDR2 SQIVND (reference sequence). DNA of the CDR3: TGTGCCAGTAGTTCACAGGGTGCTGGAACCGGGGAGCTGTTTTTT. Translation: CASSSQGAGTGELFF.

This chain joins TRBV18 and TRBJ2-2; no reliable D call. The CDR3 has 12 amino acids. The ends were cut back, 6 bases at V and 3 bases at J, with 5 bases in the middle. Germline V CDR1 and CDR2: KGHSH, LQKENI. The CDR3 DNA sequence: TGTGCCAGCTCGACGGACACCGGGGAGCTGTTTTTT. It codes for CASSTDTGELFF.

The chain recombines TRBV30 with TRBJ1-2, with 9 nucleotides matching TRBD1. V was clipped by 4 bases and J by 7 bases; unmatched bases: 7. Germline V gene data show CDR1 as GTSNPN and CDR2 as SVGIG (reference sequence). The CDR3 consists of 13 residues. The CDR3 spells CAWTVQGARGYTF. As DNA, the CDR3 is TGTGCCTGGACCGTACAGGGGGCTCGTGGCTACACCTTC.

The chain has TRBV7-2 and TRBJ2-3; 12 positions match TRBD2. This CDR3 region has 19 residues. J gave up 0 bases and V 0 bases, and 7 bases lay outside the gene matches. Germline V lookup: CDR1 SGHTA, CDR2 FQGNSA. The CDR3 DNA reads as TGTGCCAGCAGCTTAGCGATTGGACTAGCGGGGTGGAGCACAGATACGCAGTATTTT. This encodes CASSLAIGLAGWSTDTQYF.

The V call is TRBV9, the J call TRBJ2-6, with unresolved D. Trimming left V 3 bases short and J 2 bases short, with 6 bases between. Germline V gene lookup returns CDR1 SGDLS and CDR2 YYNGEE. The CDR3 is made up of 14 amino acids. The CDR3 reads CASSGGPGANVLTF. DNA of the CDR3: TGTGCCAGCAGCGGAGGCCCTGGGGCCAACGTCCTGACTTTC.

The chain links TRBV4-1 to TRBJ2-1, with a weak D call TRBD2 (6 bases). The CDR3 runs 15 residues. V was shortened by 0 bases and J by 7 bases, with 13 bases between the two germline ends. The V gene's germline CDR1 is MGHRA and CDR2 YSYEKL. CDR3 loop: CASSQDPGTSNEQFF. As DNA, the CDR3 is TGCGCCAGCAGCCAAGACCCGGGGACTTCAAATGAGCAGTTCTTC.

The rearrangement links TRBV9 to TRBJ1-3, with D possibly being TRBD1 (5 bases). The length of the CDR3 is 15 residues. Trimming shortened V by 2 bases and J by 0 bases, and 9 bases separated the two germline ends. Germline lookup yields CDR1 SGDLS and CDR2 YYNGEE. CDR3 amino acids: CASSVETGSGNTIYF. The DNA for the CDR3 is TGTGCCAGCAGCGTTGAAACAGGCTCTGGAAACACCATATATTTT.

The gene calls are TRBV18 and TRBJ2-3; 8 bases fit TRBD2. The germline V gene has CDR1 KGHSH and CDR2 LQKENI. The length of the CDR3 is 17 residues. With 1 base clipped from V and 0 bases from J, the junction kept 6 bases outside the gene matches. The CDR3: CASSPLAGSSSTDTQYF. In DNA, the CDR3 is TGTGCCAGCTCACCACTAGCGGGGTCTTCTAGCACAGATACGCAGTATTTT.

The V gene is TRBV27, the J gene TRBJ1-2; 7 bases are a match to TRBD1. V lost 3 bases to trimming and J lost 7 bases; unmatched junction nucleotides: 8. CDR1 and CDR2 (germline): MNHEY, SMNVEV (reference sequence). The CDR3 covers 14 residues. Here the CDR3 DNA reads TGTGCCAGCAGTTTGACAGGGTATGAATCTGGCTACACCTTC. Encoded protein: CASSLTGYESGYTF.

The chain is built from TRBV11-2 and TRBJ1-4; 7 bases agree with TRBD1. CDR1 and CDR2 (germline): SGHAT, FQNNGV. The CDR3 is 15 residues long. J was trimmed by 3 bases and V by 6 bases; bases with no gene match: 7. Here the CDR3 DNA reads TGTGCCAGCAGTTCCTACAGGGGAGCTAATGAAAAACTGTTTTTT. Residues: CASSSYRGANEKLFF.

The rearrangement links TRBV10-3 to TRBJ2-3; D uncertain. This CDR3 contains 15 residues. V lost 9 bases, J lost 0 bases, and 16 bases lay in between. Germline V lookup: CDR1 ENHRY, CDR2 SYGVKD. The CDR3 DNA reads as TGTGCCATTAGGATCCCCGGCGGAAGCACAGATACGCAGTATTTT. It is translated as CAIRIPGGSTDTQYF.

This sequence joins TRBV7-2 and TRBJ2-7, with TRBD1 identical over 9 bases. After removal of 5 bases from V and 3 bases from J, the junction contained 11 bases not matched to a gene. Germline loops: CDR1 SGHTA, CDR2 FQGNSA. The CDR3 length is 16 residues. CDR3 in DNA: TGTGCCAGCAGCCCCCTGTACAGGGGGCCGGACTACGAGCAGTACTTC. Protein product: CASSPLYRGPDYEQYF.

The J gene is TRBJ2-1, the V gene TRBV7-9, with 7 bases fitting TRBD2. The germline V gene has CDR1 SEHNR and CDR2 FQNEAQ (reference sequence). This CDR3 comprises 11 residues. J was trimmed by 10 bases and V by 5 bases; bases with no gene match: 2. CDR3 nucleotides: TGTGCCAGCAGCCAGGGACTAGAGCAGTTCTTC. It yields the protein CASSQGLEQFF.

The chain joins TRBV21-1 to TRBJ2-5; whether TRBD1, the table's D call, matches the DNA was not checked. TRBV21-1 is designated a pseudogene. The CDR3 totals 15 residues. The CDR3 coding sequence is TGTGCCAGCAGTTACGGCTTGAGGGGGCAGGAGACCCAGTACTTC. It translates to CASSYGLRGQETQYF.

The genes are TRBV27 and TRBJ2-5; 7 nucleotides agree with TRBD1. The germline V gene has CDR1 MNHEY and CDR2 SMNVEV (reference sequence). The CDR3 loop spans 15 amino acids. With V trimmed by 4 bases and J by 5 bases, 10 bases remained unmatched. Here the CDR3 reads CASSYGLRGQETQYF. In DNA, the CDR3 is TGTGCCAGCAGTTACGGCTTGAGGGGGCAGGAGACCCAGTACTTC.

The CDR3 loop reads CASTLGSGLAKNIQYF. The CDR3, as DNA: TGTGCCAGCACCCTTGGGTCCGGGCTAGCCAAAAACATTCAGTACTTC. This chain joins TRBV5-6 and TRBJ2-4; D unresolved. V lost 6 bases and J lost 0, with 16 bases in between. The CDR3 has 16 residues. Germline V gene data show CDR1 as SGHDT and CDR2 as YYEEEE.

The V and J genes are TRBV6-4 and TRBJ2-4; 13 positions agree with TRBD2. The CDR3 is 15 residues long. V shed 2 bases and J 6 bases; nucleotides not matched to a gene: 1. Germline loops: CDR1 MRHNA, CDR2 SNTAGT. The CDR3 is CASSDTSGGANIQYF. The CDR3 nucleotides are TGTGCCAGCAGTGACACTAGCGGGGGGGCAAACATTCAGTACTTC.

CDR3: CASSIGQSRANVLTF. In DNA, the CDR3 is TGTGCCAGCAGCATCGGACAAAGTCGGGCCAACGTCCTGACTTTC. The J gene is TRBJ2-6, the V gene TRBV7-1, with D possibly being TRBD1 (5 bases). TRBV7-1 is assigned to the ORF class and has an uncertain function. Trimming cost V 5 bases and J 5 bases, with 13 bases left between them. The CDR3 extends over 15 amino acids.

This rearrangement joins TRBV6-8 to TRBJ2-5, with 7 nucleotides matching TRBD1. The CDR3 is 15 amino acids. Germline CDR1 and CDR2: MNHGY and SAAAGT. The V segment lost 2 bases and the J segment 5 bases; nucleotides outside the gene matches: 8. This CDR3 is CASSYGLRGQETQYF. CDR3 sequence (DNA): TGTGCCAGCAGTTACGGCTTGAGGGGGCAGGAGACCCAGTACTTC.

The chain links TRBV7-9 to TRBJ1-1, with unresolved D. This CDR3 is 15 amino acids long. Trimming pared 2 bases from V and 0 bases from J, leaving 10 bases between. CDR1 and CDR2 from the germline V gene are SEHNR and FQNEAQ (reference sequence). CDR3 DNA: TGTGCCAGCAGCTTAATTATACAGTTGAACACTGAAGCTTTCTTT. Translating it yields CASSLIIQLNTEAFF.

The chain carries TRBV14 and TRBJ2-1; D remains ambiguous. Trimming shortened V by 3 bases and J by 5 bases, and 5 bases separated the two germline ends. The germline CDR1 and CDR2 sequences are SGHDN and FVKESK. The CDR3 loop spans 12 amino acids. The CDR3 DNA reads as TGTGCCAGCAGCCACAGACACAATGAGCAGTTCTTC. It yields the protein CASSHRHNEQFF.